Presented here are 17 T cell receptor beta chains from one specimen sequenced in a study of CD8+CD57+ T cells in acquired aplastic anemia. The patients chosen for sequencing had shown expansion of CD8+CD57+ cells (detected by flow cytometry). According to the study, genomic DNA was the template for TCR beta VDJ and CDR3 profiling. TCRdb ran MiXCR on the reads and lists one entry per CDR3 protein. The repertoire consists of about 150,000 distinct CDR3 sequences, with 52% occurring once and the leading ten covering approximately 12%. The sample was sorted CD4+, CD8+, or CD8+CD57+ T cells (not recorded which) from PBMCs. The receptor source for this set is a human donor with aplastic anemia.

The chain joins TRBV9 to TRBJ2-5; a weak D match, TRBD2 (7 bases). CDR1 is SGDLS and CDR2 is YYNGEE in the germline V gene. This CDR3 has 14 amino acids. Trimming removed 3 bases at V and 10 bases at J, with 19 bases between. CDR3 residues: CASSGNREGGDQYF. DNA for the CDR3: TGTGCCAGCAGCGGAAACAGGGAGGGGGGAGACCAGTACTTC.

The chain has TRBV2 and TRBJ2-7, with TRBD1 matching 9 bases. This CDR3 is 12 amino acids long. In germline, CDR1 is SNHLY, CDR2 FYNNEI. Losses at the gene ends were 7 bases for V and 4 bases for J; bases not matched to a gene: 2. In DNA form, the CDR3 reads TGTGCCAGCAAAGGACAGGGGTACGAGCAGTACTTC. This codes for CASKGQGYEQYF.

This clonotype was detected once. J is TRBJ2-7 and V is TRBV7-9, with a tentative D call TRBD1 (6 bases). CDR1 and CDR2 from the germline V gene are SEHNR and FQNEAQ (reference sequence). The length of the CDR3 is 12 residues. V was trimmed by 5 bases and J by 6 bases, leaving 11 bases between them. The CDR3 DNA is TGTGCCAGCAGCAGCAGGGGTCCCGAGCAGTACTTC. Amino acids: CASSSRGPEQYF.

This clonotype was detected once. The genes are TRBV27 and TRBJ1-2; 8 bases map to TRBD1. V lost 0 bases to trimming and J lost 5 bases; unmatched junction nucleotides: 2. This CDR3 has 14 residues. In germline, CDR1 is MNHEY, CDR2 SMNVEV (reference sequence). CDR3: CASSLSTGEYGYTF. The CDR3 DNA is TGTGCCAGCAGTTTATCGACAGGGGAGTATGGCTACACCTTC.

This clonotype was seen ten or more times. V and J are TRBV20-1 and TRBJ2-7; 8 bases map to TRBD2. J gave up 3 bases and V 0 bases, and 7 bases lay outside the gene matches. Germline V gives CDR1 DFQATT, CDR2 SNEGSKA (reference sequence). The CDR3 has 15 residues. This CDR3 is CSARERGASFYEQYF. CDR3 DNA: TGCAGTGCTAGAGAGCGGGGGGCCTCTTTCTACGAGCAGTACTTC.

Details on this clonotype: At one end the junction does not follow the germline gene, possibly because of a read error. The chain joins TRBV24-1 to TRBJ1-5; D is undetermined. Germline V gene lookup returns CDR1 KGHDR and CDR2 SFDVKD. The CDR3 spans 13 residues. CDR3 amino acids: CTTSEGKNQPQHF. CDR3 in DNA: TGTACCACCAGTGAGGGAAAGAATCAGCCCCAGCATTTT.

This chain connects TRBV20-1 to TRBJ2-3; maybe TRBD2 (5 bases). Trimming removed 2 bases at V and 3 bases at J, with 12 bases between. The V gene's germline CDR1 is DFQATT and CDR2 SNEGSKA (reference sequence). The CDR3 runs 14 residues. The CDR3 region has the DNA TGCAGTGCTAGATCGACTATCGGTACAGATACGCAGTATTTT. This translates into CSARSTIGTDTQYF.

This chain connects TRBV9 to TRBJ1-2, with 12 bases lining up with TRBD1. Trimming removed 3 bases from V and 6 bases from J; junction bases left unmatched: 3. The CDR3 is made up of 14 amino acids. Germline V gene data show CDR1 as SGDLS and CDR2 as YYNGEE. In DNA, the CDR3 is TGTGCCAGCAGCGACGGGACAGGGGGCGATGGCTACACCTTC. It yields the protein CASSDGTGGDGYTF.

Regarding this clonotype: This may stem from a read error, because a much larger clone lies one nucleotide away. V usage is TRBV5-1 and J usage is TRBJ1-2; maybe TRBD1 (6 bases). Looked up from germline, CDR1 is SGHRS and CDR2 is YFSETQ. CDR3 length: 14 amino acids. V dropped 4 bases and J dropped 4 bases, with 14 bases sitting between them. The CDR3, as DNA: TGCGCCAGCAGCGGACCAGGGGATAGCTATGGCTACACCTTC. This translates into CASSGPGDSYGYTF. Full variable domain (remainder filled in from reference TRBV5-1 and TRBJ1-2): KAGVTQTPRYLIKTRGQQVTLSCSPISGHRSVSWYQQTPGQGLQFLFEYFSETQRNKGNFPGRFSGRQFSNSRSEMNVSTLELGDSALYLCASSGPGDSYGYTFGSGTRLTVV.

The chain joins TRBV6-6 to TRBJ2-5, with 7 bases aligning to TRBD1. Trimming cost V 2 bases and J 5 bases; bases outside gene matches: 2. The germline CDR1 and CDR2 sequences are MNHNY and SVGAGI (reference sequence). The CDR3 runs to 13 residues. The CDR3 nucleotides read TGTGCCAGCAGTTACAGGGGGCGGGAGACCCAGTACTTC. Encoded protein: CASSYRGRETQYF.

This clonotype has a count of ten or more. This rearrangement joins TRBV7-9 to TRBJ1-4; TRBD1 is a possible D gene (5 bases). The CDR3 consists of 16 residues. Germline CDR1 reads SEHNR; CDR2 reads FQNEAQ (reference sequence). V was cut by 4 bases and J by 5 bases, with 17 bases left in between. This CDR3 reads CASSSVGGRNNEKLFF. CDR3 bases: TGTGCCAGCAGCTCAGTTGGGGGACGGAACAATGAAAAACTGTTTTTT.

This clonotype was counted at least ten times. CDR3 sequence reads: CAQPLARSSYNEQFF. The CDR3 nucleotides are TGTGCCCAGCCCCTAGCGCGGAGCTCCTACAATGAGCAGTTCTTC. The gene calls are TRBV7-9 and TRBJ2-1; tentative D call: TRBD2 (6 bases). Germline assignment: CDR1 SEHNR and CDR2 FQNEAQ (reference sequence). Trimming left V 11 bases short and J 0 bases short, with 17 bases between. The CDR3 length is 15 residues.

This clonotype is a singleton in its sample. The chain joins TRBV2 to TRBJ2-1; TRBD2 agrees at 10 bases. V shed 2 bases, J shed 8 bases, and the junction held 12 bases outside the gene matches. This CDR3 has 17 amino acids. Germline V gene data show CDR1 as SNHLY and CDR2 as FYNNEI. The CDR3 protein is CASSERVAGGHRDEQFF. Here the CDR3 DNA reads TGTGCCAGCAGTGAAAGGGTAGCGGGGGGCCACCGGGATGAGCAGTTCTTC.

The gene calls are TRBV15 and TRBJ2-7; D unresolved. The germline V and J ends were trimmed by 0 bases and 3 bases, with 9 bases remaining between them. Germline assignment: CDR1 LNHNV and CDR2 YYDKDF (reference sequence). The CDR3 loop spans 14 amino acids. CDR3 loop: CATSRDHGDYEQYF. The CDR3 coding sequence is TGTGCCACCAGCAGAGATCATGGGGACTACGAGCAGTACTTC.

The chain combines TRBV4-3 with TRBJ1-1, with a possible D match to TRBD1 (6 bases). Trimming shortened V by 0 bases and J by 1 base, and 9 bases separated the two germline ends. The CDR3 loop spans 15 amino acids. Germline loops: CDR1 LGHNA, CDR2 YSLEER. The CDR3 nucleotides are TGCGCCAGCAGCCAAGACTGGGGACAGAACACTGAAGCTTTCTTT. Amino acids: CASSQDWGQNTEAFF.

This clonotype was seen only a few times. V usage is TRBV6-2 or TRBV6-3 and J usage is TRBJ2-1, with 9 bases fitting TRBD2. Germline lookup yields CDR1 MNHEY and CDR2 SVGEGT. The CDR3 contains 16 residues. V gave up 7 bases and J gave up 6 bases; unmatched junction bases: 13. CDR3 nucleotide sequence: TGTGCCAGCACGCAACCTGGGCGGGGGGGCCTCAATGAGCAGTTCTTC. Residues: CASTQPGRGGLNEQFF.

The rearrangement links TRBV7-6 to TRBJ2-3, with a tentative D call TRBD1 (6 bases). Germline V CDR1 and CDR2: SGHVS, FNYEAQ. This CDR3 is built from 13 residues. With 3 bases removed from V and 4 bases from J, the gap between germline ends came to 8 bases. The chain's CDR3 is CASSFEGADTQYF. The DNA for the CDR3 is TGTGCCAGCAGCTTTGAGGGGGCAGATACGCAGTATTTT.